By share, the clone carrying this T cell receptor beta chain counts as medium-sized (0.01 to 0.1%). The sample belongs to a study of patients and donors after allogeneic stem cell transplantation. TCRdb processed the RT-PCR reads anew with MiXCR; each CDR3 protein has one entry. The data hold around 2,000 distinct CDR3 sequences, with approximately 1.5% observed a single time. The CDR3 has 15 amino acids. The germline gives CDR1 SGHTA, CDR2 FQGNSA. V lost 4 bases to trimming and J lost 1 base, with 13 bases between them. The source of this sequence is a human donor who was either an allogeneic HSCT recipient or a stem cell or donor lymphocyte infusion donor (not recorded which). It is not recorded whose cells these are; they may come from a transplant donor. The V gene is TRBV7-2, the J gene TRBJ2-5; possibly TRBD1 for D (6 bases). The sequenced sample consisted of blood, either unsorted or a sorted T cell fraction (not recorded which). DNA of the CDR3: TGTGCCAGCAGCTCCGGGACACCCCGCCAAGAGACCCAGTACTTC. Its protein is CASSSGTPRQETQYF.